What follows are 24 T cell receptor beta chains derived from one specimen sequenced in a study of CD8+ T cells in alopecia areata. The treatment was: oral pan-JAK inhibitor, 5-10 mg twice daily. RNA, once extracted, was reverse transcribed into cDNA for use as the sequencing template. TCRdb keeps only in-frame clones here, not all; method: immunoSEQ multiplex PCR. Among some 220,000 clones listed, 50% to 70% were seen once. Material: CD4+ T cells sorted from blood, obtained at week 4, from a patient treated with tofacitinib. These receptors were taken from a human donor with alopecia areata.

The chain uses TRBV29-1 and TRBJ2-2; D uncertain. Looked up from germline, CDR1 is SQVTM and CDR2 is ANQGSEA. V was trimmed by 0 bases and J by 2 bases, leaving 7 bases between them. The CDR3 is 14 residues long. DNA for the CDR3: TGCAGCGTTGAAGATCCTCGAAACACCGGGGAGCTGTTTTTT. Its protein is CSVEDPRNTGELFF.

The chain joins TRBV5-6 to TRBJ2-1; 8 positions agree with TRBD1. The V segment lost 6 bases and the J segment 7 bases; nucleotides outside the gene matches: 15. CDR1 SGHDT and CDR2 YYEEEE come from the germline V gene. The CDR3 is made up of 16 amino acids. Here the CDR3 DNA reads TGTGCCAGCACTACACCACCCGGACAGGGTCTTAATGAGCAGTTCTTC. Encoded protein: CASTTPPGQGLNEQFF.

The CDR3 loop reads CASGPSAGAYEQYF. CDR3 DNA sequence: TGTGCCAGCGGCCCATCGGCAGGGGCCTACGAGCAGTACTTC. This rearrangement joins TRBV6-6 to TRBJ2-7; possible D gene TRBD1, 6 bases. CDR1 is MNHNY, CDR2 SVGAGI, per germline (reference sequence). Trimming removed 8 bases at V and 2 bases at J, with 16 bases between. There are 14 residues in the CDR3.

The rearrangement uses TRBV30 and TRBJ1-2; perhaps TRBD1 as D (5 bases). V was trimmed by 0 bases and J by 8 bases, leaving 13 bases between them. The germline V gene encodes CDR1 GTSNPN and CDR2 SVGIG (reference sequence). The CDR3 length is 13 residues. The CDR3 sequence: CAWSVQTVEGYTF. CDR3 DNA sequence: TGTGCCTGGAGTGTACAGACAGTGGAGGGCTACACCTTC.

The chain links TRBV30 to TRBJ2-2; D gene uncertain. CDR3 length: 13 residues. CDR1 GTSNPN and CDR2 SVGIG come from the germline V gene (reference sequence). Trimming cost V 0 bases and J 5 bases, with 7 bases left between them. The CDR3 bases are TGTGCCTGGAGTGTACGGCGGACCGGGGAGCTGTTTTTT. This encodes CAWSVRRTGELFF.

The rearrangement joins TRBV7-2 to TRBJ2-3, with D possibly matching TRBD2 (6 bases). In germline, CDR1 is SGHTA, CDR2 FQGNSA. The CDR3 runs to 15 residues. With 5 bases removed from V and 0 bases from J, the gap between germline ends came to 12 bases. CDR3 sequence: CASSPFAGSTDTQYF. DNA for the CDR3: TGTGCCAGCAGCCCCTTTGCGGGGAGCACAGATACGCAGTATTTT. Complete variable domain (other parts from reference TRBV7-2 and TRBJ2-3): GAGVSQSPSNKVTEKGKDVELRCDPISGHTALYWYRQSLGQGLEFLIYFQGNSAPDKSGLPSDRFSAERTGGSVSTLTIQRTQQEDSAVYLCASSPFAGSTDTQYFGPGTRLTVL.

In its sample, this clone was seen a few times. V and J are TRBV19 and TRBJ2-3; perhaps TRBD2 as D (5 bases). Germline-derived CDR1 and CDR2 are LNHDA and SQIVND (reference sequence). The V end was cut by 5 bases, the J end by 3 bases, with 9 bases between. The CDR3 spans 13 residues. CDR3 region: CASSSGLTDTQYF. The CDR3 coding sequence is TGTGCCAGTAGTTCGGGGTTGACAGATACGCAGTATTTT.

This clone has a single count. This chain links TRBV7-2 with TRBJ1-5; D call uncertain. Trimming took off 3 bases at V and 7 bases at J, with 13 bases between the two ends. This CDR3 spans 14 amino acids. The germline gives CDR1 SGHTA, CDR2 FQGNSA. The DNA for the CDR3 is TGTGCCAGCAGCTTCGACGGAAGCTCCCAGCCCCAGCATTTT. Its protein is CASSFDGSSQPQHF.

The rearrangement joins TRBV7-8 to TRBJ1-1; D is undetermined. V dropped 4 bases and J dropped 5 bases, with 11 bases sitting between them. The CDR3 length is 13 residues. The germline gives CDR1 SGHVS, CDR2 FQNEAQ. As DNA, the CDR3 is TGTGCCAGCAGCTCAGTATCTTGGACTGAAGCTTTCTTT. This codes for CASSSVSWTEAFF.

This clone is a singleton in its sample. The genes are TRBV30 and TRBJ2-5; a weak D match, TRBD1 (6 bases). Germline V gene data show CDR1 as GTSNPN and CDR2 as SVGIG (reference sequence). The V and J ends lost 0 bases and 0 bases respectively, with 14 bases between them. The CDR3 totals 16 residues. The CDR3 loop reads CAWSVQGRSYQETQYF. For the CDR3, the DNA is TGTGCCTGGAGTGTACAGGGTCGATCGTACCAAGAGACCCAGTACTTC.

V and J are TRBV2 and TRBJ2-1, with no clear D. The V and J ends lost 4 bases and 8 bases respectively, with 9 bases between them. This CDR3 is 12 amino acids long. Germline CDR1 SNHLY, CDR2 FYNNEI. The CDR3, as DNA: TGTGCCAGCAGTGCAGGCCCTTATGAGCAGTTCTTC. Its translation: CASSAGPYEQFF.

The gene calls are TRBV30 and TRBJ1-5; D ambiguous. In germline, CDR1 is GTSNPN, CDR2 SVGIG (reference sequence). The V and J ends lost 1 base and 2 bases respectively, with 6 bases between them. The CDR3 runs to 13 residues. The CDR3 protein is CAWSGVGNQPQHF. CDR3 nucleotide sequence: TGTGCCTGGAGTGGAGTGGGCAATCAGCCCCAGCATTTT.

In this sample, this clone turned up a few times. V is TRBV5-6 and J is TRBJ1-2; D is unresolved. The germline V gene has CDR1 SGHDT and CDR2 YYEEEE. V was clipped by 0 bases and J by 4 bases, with 10 bases between them. This CDR3 has 14 amino acids. This CDR3 is CASSLGATIYGYTF. The CDR3 DNA is TGTGCCAGCAGCTTGGGGGCAACCATCTATGGCTACACCTTC.

V usage is TRBV7-8 and J usage is TRBJ1-5, with D unresolved. Germline V gives CDR1 SGHVS, CDR2 FQNEAQ. The CDR3 length is 15 residues. V gave up 1 base and J gave up 2 bases, with 9 bases separating them. CDR3 nucleotides: TGTGCCAGCAGCTTAGACAGACGTGGCAATCAGCCCCAGCATTTT. Translation gives CASSLDRRGNQPQHF.

The genes are TRBV5-1 and TRBJ1-1; a possible D gene is TRBD1 (5 bases). V was cut by 4 bases and J by 1 base, with 14 bases left in between. Germline CDR1 is SGHRS and CDR2 is YFSETQ. This CDR3 is 15 amino acids long. The CDR3 here is CASSPQMRGNTEAFF. CDR3 DNA: TGCGCCAGCAGCCCACAAATGAGGGGGAACACTGAAGCTTTCTTT.

The chain combines TRBV11-2 with TRBJ1-2; D is undetermined. The CDR3 is 15 residues long. Looked up from germline, CDR1 is SGHAT and CDR2 is FQNNGV. The V end was cut by 2 bases, the J end by 0 bases, with 10 bases between. The CDR3 DNA is TGTGCCAGCAGCTTACGAGTACTCTCTAACTATGGCTACACCTTC. Translated, it gives CASSLRVLSNYGYTF.

As concerns this clone: The sample contains more than one DNA sequence encoding this CDR3. The rearrangement joins TRBV25-1 to TRBJ2-7; unclear D gene. The CDR3 is made up of 13 amino acids. CDR1 and CDR2 from the germline V gene are MGHDK and SYGVNS. The V and J ends lost 0 bases and 4 bases respectively, with 7 bases between them. DNA of the CDR3: TGTGCCAGCAGTGAATACCCGAATTACGAGCAGTACTTC. It translates to CASSEYPNYEQYF.

The rearrangement joins TRBV7-2 to TRBJ2-7; 8 bases map to TRBD1. This CDR3 has 13 amino acids. The germline gives CDR1 SGHTA, CDR2 FQGNSA. Trimming took 10 bases from V and 3 from J; bases not matched to a gene: 8. The CDR3 spells CATKTGGIYEQYF. The CDR3 nucleotides read TGTGCCACCAAAACAGGGGGTATCTACGAGCAGTACTTC.

The chain recombines TRBV27 with TRBJ2-4, with D possibly being TRBD1 (5 bases). Trimming took off 3 bases at V and 4 bases at J, with 10 bases between the two ends. The germline gives CDR1 MNHEY, CDR2 SMNVEV (reference sequence). The CDR3 runs 14 residues. CDR3 sequence reads: CASSFLGDKNIQYF. CDR3 DNA: TGTGCCAGCAGTTTTCTAGGGGATAAAAACATTCAGTACTTC.

This clone turned up a few times. The chain is built from TRBV12-5 and TRBJ2-7, with D maybe TRBD1 (5 bases). This CDR3 is built from 12 residues. Germline V lookup: CDR1 LGHNT, CDR2 FRNRAP. V was cut by 4 bases and J by 3 bases, with 7 bases left in between. The CDR3 sequence: CASGSQGYEQYF. As DNA, the CDR3 is TGTGCTAGTGGTTCCCAGGGCTACGAGCAGTACTTC.

The chain joins TRBV5-6 to TRBJ2-7; D may correspond to TRBD1 or TRBD2 (5 bases each). CDR1 SGHDT and CDR2 YYEEEE come from the germline V gene. Trimming shortened V by 0 bases and J by 5 bases, and 15 bases separated the two germline ends. This CDR3 is 15 amino acids long. The CDR3 here is CASSLAQGVVHEQYF. CDR3 DNA: TGTGCCAGCAGCTTGGCTCAGGGAGTCGTCCACGAGCAGTACTTC.

This chain connects TRBV11-1 to TRBJ1-1; D is possibly TRBD1 (6 bases). The CDR3 is 17 residues long. From germline, CDR1 is SGHAT and CDR2 FQDESV (reference sequence). V was trimmed by 4 bases and J by 0 bases, leaving 18 bases between them. The CDR3, as DNA: TGTGCCAGCAGCTCAAAGGGGCAGGGGAGGTTGAACACTGAAGCTTTCTTT. It yields the protein CASSSKGQGRLNTEAFF.

This clone was found a few times. The J gene is TRBJ1-4, the V gene TRBV6-6, with a possible D match to TRBD1 (6 bases). Between the trimmed V and J ends, which lost 7 bases and 5 bases, there was a span of 14 bases. The CDR3 has 14 residues. CDR1 is MNHNY, CDR2 SVGAGI, per germline (reference sequence). CDR3 coding DNA: TGTGCCAGCAACTCGCAGGGGAGGAATGAAAAACTGTTTTTT. The encoded protein is CASNSQGRNEKLFF.

The CDR3 bases are TGCGCCAGCAGCTCAACCATACAGGGGTCTGGCTACACCTTC. It encodes CASSSTIQGSGYTF. V and J are TRBV5-1 and TRBJ1-2; 7 bases align to TRBD1. The CDR3 length is 14 residues. Germline CDR1 reads SGHRS; CDR2 reads YFSETQ. The V and J ends lost 3 bases and 7 bases, in that order; junction bases with no gene match: 9.